These 30 T cell receptor beta chains were all obtained from the same sample, sequenced in a study of OX40 agonist ivuxolimab in advanced cancers. Data came from immunoSEQ multiplex PCR; TCRdb stores just in-frame clones and leaves some out. The table has some 40,000 clones, 70% to 90% seen once. The specimen was CD4+ or CD8+ T cells sorted from blood, collected in a trial of the OX40 agonist ivuxolimab. All receptors come from an adult with an advanced solid tumor such as melanoma, head and neck, liver or kidney cancer.

The V call is TRBV13, the J call TRBJ2-3; D perhaps matches TRBD2 (6 bases). Trimming removed 4 bases from V and 0 bases from J, with 11 bases in between. CDR3 length equals 15 residues. Germline CDR1 is PRHDT and CDR2 is FYEKMQ (reference sequence). The CDR3 region has the DNA TGTGCCAGCAGCTCGGGAGATCGAAGCACAGATACGCAGTATTTT. Translated: CASSSGDRSTDTQYF.

This clone was counted a few times. This chain connects TRBV7-9 to TRBJ1-5, with D perhaps TRBD1 (6 bases). The CDR3 sequence is 13 residues long. V was trimmed by 6 bases and J by 6 bases, leaving 12 bases between them. Germline V gene lookup returns CDR1 SEHNR and CDR2 FQNEAQ (reference sequence). CDR3 sequence: CASSIGGGQPQHF. In DNA form, the CDR3 reads TGTGCCAGCAGTATCGGAGGGGGTCAGCCCCAGCATTTT.

The V and J genes are TRBV9 and TRBJ1-6, with 9 nucleotides matching TRBD1. The J segment lost 7 bases and the V segment lost 4 bases, leaving 6 bases of the junction unmatched. The germline V gene has CDR1 SGDLS and CDR2 YYNGEE. This CDR3 spans 15 amino acids. CDR3 bases: TGTGCCAGCAGCCTATACAGGGGGCCAAATTCACCCCTCCACTTT. Translation gives CASSLYRGPNSPLHF.

This chain uses TRBV9 with TRBJ2-1; D not certain. The CDR3 contains 15 residues. V lost 3 bases, J lost 6 bases, and 16 bases lay in between. Germline V gives CDR1 SGDLS, CDR2 YYNGEE. DNA of the CDR3: TGTGCCAGCAGCGGAACCTACACCTCCACCAATGAGCAGTTCTTC. This sequence encodes CASSGTYTSTNEQFF. Full variable domain (outside the CDR3, taken from reference TRBV9 and TRBJ2-1): DSGVTQTPKHLITATGQRVTLRCSPRSGDLSVYWYQQSLDQGLQFLIQYYNGEERAKGNILERFSAQQFPDLHSELNLSSLELGDSALYFCASSGTYTSTNEQFFGPGTRLTVL.

This clone is deemed large. The chain carries TRBV7-9 and TRBJ2-2, with D perhaps TRBD1 (5 bases). V shed 4 bases and J shed 7 bases, with 16 bases lying between them. CDR1 is SEHNR and CDR2 is FQNEAQ in the germline V gene (reference sequence). CDR3 length: 15 residues. The DNA for the CDR3 is TGTGCCAGCAGCTCGCAGGGTAGATATGGCGGGGAGCTGTTTTTT. This translates into CASSSQGRYGGELFF.

V is TRBV27 and J is TRBJ2-7; TRBD1 might be the D (5 bases). The CDR3 sequence is 13 residues long. V lost 2 bases and J lost 2, with 7 bases in between. Per the germline V gene, CDR1 is MNHEY and CDR2 is SMNVEV (reference sequence). The CDR3 region is CASSLTTAYEQYF. The CDR3 nucleotides are TGTGCCAGCAGTTTAACGACAGCCTACGAGCAGTACTTC.

CDR3 amino acids: CASGPQTGELFF. The CDR3 bases are TGTGCTAGTGGTCCTCAGACCGGGGAGCTGTTTTTT. The chain combines TRBV12-5 with TRBJ2-2; D gene ambiguous. The length of the CDR3 is 12 residues. V lost 5 bases to trimming and J lost 5 bases, with 6 bases between them. In germline, CDR1 is LGHNT, CDR2 FRNRAP.

This clone was seen once. V usage is TRBV27 and J usage is TRBJ2-7; unclear D gene. This CDR3 is 14 amino acids long. Germline lookup yields CDR1 MNHEY and CDR2 SMNVEV (reference sequence). V was trimmed by 3 bases and J by 1 base, leaving 10 bases between them. This CDR3 is CASSFGFGSYEQYF. CDR3 coding DNA: TGTGCCAGCAGTTTTGGGTTCGGGTCCTACGAGCAGTACTTC.

This chain joins TRBV7-8 and TRBJ1-1; no reliable D call. Germline loops: CDR1 SGHVS, CDR2 FQNEAQ. V was cut by 1 base and J by 8 bases, with 11 bases left in between. This CDR3 has 13 residues. DNA for the CDR3: TGTGCCAGCAGCTTAGAGCAGGCTTTGGAAGCTTTCTTT. Translated, it gives CASSLEQALEAFF.

The chain carries TRBV10-3 and TRBJ2-7, with TRBD2 identical over 8 bases. This CDR3 has 16 amino acids. The germline CDR1 and CDR2 sequences are ENHRY and SYGVKD. V gave up 0 bases and J gave up 3 bases; unmatched junction bases: 7. In DNA, the CDR3 is TGTGCCATCAGTGAGTCGAATGGACGGGAGGGCTACGAGCAGTACTTC. Protein: CAISESNGREGYEQYF.

The J gene is TRBJ2-2, the V gene TRBV27; D is undetermined. Trimming left V 1 base short and J 3 bases short, with 9 bases between. Germline V lookup: CDR1 MNHEY, CDR2 SMNVEV (reference sequence). The CDR3 is 15 residues long. CDR3 in DNA: TGTGCCAGCAGTTTATTGCTTCCAGACACCGGGGAGCTGTTTTTT. This gives the protein CASSLLLPDTGELFF.

The gene calls are TRBV9 and TRBJ1-2, with 9 bases fitting TRBD1. CDR1 is SGDLS and CDR2 is YYNGEE in the germline V gene. This CDR3 has 14 residues. Trimming at V came to 5 bases and at J to 2 bases, leaving 4 bases not matched to a gene. CDR3 amino acids: CASRSGTGNYGYTF. In DNA form, the CDR3 reads TGTGCCAGCAGATCCGGGACAGGGAACTATGGCTACACCTTC.

This rearrangement joins TRBV27 to TRBJ1-2; 8 bases line up with TRBD1. V was pared by 5 bases and J by 8 bases, with 13 bases of the junction left unmatched. This CDR3 has 15 residues. Germline assignment: CDR1 MNHEY and CDR2 SMNVEV (reference sequence). Here the CDR3 reads CASSITVTGVEGYTF. As DNA, the CDR3 is TGTGCCAGCAGTATTACCGTGACAGGGGTGGAAGGCTACACCTTC.

CDR3 DNA sequence: TGCGCCAGCCCCTCTAGAACAGGGGGGACTGAAGCTTTCTTT. It specifies CASPSRTGGTEAFF. The J gene is TRBJ1-1, the V gene TRBV5-1, with 8 bases that match TRBD1. The ends lost 7 bases at V and 5 bases at J; junction bases unmatched: 10. CDR1 and CDR2 (germline): SGHRS, YFSETQ. The CDR3 length is 14 residues.

The CDR3 DNA reads as TGCGCCAGCAGCTTTGGGGGACTAGCGGGAGCTTCCTACGAGCAGTACTTC. Its protein product is CASSFGGLAGASYEQYF. V and J are TRBV5-1 and TRBJ2-7, with TRBD2 matching 14 bases. The CDR3 has 17 residues. V gave up 2 bases and J gave up 1 base; unmatched junction bases: 5. The germline V gene encodes CDR1 SGHRS and CDR2 YFSETQ. The variable domain in full, completed from reference TRBV5-1 and TRBJ2-7, reads KAGVTQTPRYLIKTRGQQVTLSCSPISGHRSVSWYQQTPGQGLQFLFEYFSETQRNKGNFPGRFSGRQFSNSRSEMNVSTLELGDSALYLCASSFGGLAGASYEQYFGPGTRLTVT.

This clone was counted only a few times. This rearrangement joins TRBV19 to TRBJ1-1; tentative D call: TRBD1 (6 bases). Trimming took off 9 bases at V and 7 bases at J, with 27 bases between the two ends. The CDR3 is made up of 16 amino acids. Germline CDR1 LNHDA, CDR2 SQIVND (reference sequence). CDR3 region: CASQLKLGGTKDEAFF. The CDR3 DNA reads as TGTGCCAGCCAACTCAAACTTGGAGGGACAAAAGATGAAGCTTTCTTT. The full variable domain, completed using reference TRBV19 and TRBJ1-1, is DGGITQSPKYLFRKEGQNVTLSCEQNLNHDAMYWYRQDPGQGLRLIYYSQIVNDFQKGDIAEGYSVSREKKESFPLTVTSAQKNPTAFYLCASQLKLGGTKDEAFFGQGTRLTVV.

This rearrangement joins TRBV25-1 to TRBJ2-5, with 7 bases matching TRBD1. Germline assignment: CDR1 MGHDK and CDR2 SYGVNS. The CDR3 is 15 residues long. Trimming cost V 7 bases and J 2 bases; bases outside gene matches: 10. CDR3 DNA: TGTGCCAGCACCAAACTAGGGACAGATCAAGAGACCCAGTACTTC. It is translated as CASTKLGTDQETQYF.

This chain uses TRBV29-1 with TRBJ1-2, with D maybe TRBD1 (6 bases). The CDR3 length is 12 residues. V lost 6 bases to trimming and J lost 4 bases, with 12 bases between them. Germline CDR1 and CDR2: SQVTM and ANQGSEA. The CDR3 protein is CSVSDRRYGYTF. The CDR3 DNA reads as TGCAGCGTATCAGACAGGCGCTATGGCTACACCTTC.

The V gene is TRBV5-1, the J gene TRBJ2-7; the match to TRBD1 covers 10 bases. CDR1 and CDR2 (germline): SGHRS, YFSETQ. V lost 0 bases and J lost 0; bases outside the gene matches: 6. This CDR3 is 17 amino acids long. The CDR3 DNA reads as TGCGCCAGCAGCTTGGGGCCGGGACAGGGGAGCTCCTACGAGCAGTACTTC. Translated, it gives CASSLGPGQGSSYEQYF.

V and J are TRBV21-1 and TRBJ2-3; TRBD2, as called in the table, went unchecked against the DNA. TRBV21-1 constitutes a pseudogene. The CDR3 loop spans 18 amino acids. CDR3 amino acids: CASSKAEEEDDFTDTQYF. DNA of the CDR3: TGTGCCAGCAGCAAAGCGGAGGAAGAGGATGATTTCACAGATACGCAGTATTTT.

This clone was observed a handful of times. This sequence joins TRBV28 and TRBJ2-7, with TRBD1 matching 7 bases. This CDR3 has 17 residues. With 8 bases clipped from V and 5 bases from J, the junction kept 21 bases outside the gene matches. The germline CDR1 and CDR2 sequences are MDHEN and SYDVKM. The CDR3 DNA reads as TGTGCCAGCCGTCCCCCCGGGGACAGTCCTATTTGGAACGAGCAGTACTTC. Translation gives CASRPPGDSPIWNEQYF.

This chain's CDR3 is CASSLVAGTSTDTQYF. The CDR3 DNA is TGTGCCAGCAGCTTAGTGGCGGGGACTAGCACAGATACGCAGTATTTT. This chain connects TRBV7-6 to TRBJ2-3, with D perhaps matching TRBD2 (6 bases). Germline V CDR1 and CDR2: SGHVS, FNYEAQ. The length of the CDR3 is 16 residues. Trimming removed 1 base at V and 0 bases at J, with 11 bases between.

The V and J genes are TRBV4-1 and TRBJ1-5; D gene uncertain. V lost 1 base to trimming and J lost 2 bases, with 9 bases between them. Germline V lookup: CDR1 MGHRA, CDR2 YSYEKL. This CDR3 spans 15 amino acids. CDR3 nucleotides: TGCGCCAGCAGCCAAGGGAGGGCCGGCAATCAGCCCCAGCATTTT. Its translation is CASSQGRAGNQPQHF.

The chain has TRBV6-1 and TRBJ2-7; perhaps TRBD2 as D (5 bases). The CDR3 spans 13 residues. Per germline, CDR1 MNHNS and CDR2 SASEGT. V lost 1 base and J 2 bases, leaving 6 bases between the germline ends. In nucleotides, the CDR3 is TGTGCCAGCAGTGAAGGTAGCGCCTACGAGCAGTACTTC. Translated, it gives CASSEGSAYEQYF.

The chain couples TRBV5-5 to TRBJ2-7, with a tentative D call TRBD1 (6 bases). CDR1 and CDR2 (germline): SGHKS, YYEKEE (reference sequence). The CDR3 spans 16 residues. Trimming left V 4 bases short and J 2 bases short, with 19 bases between. The CDR3, as DNA: TGTGCCAGCAGCCCGACCGCCAGACAGGACCCCTACGAGCAGTACTTC. Its protein is CASSPTARQDPYEQYF. The full variable domain, its missing parts supplied by reference TRBV5-5 and TRBJ2-7, is DAGVTQSPTHLIKTRGQQVTLRCSPISGHKSVSWYQQVLGQGPQFIFQYYEKEERGRGNFPDRFSARQFPNYSSELNVNALLLGDSALYLCASSPTARQDPYEQYFGPGTRLTVT.

Only a few counts were recorded for this clone. The chain carries TRBV4-2 and TRBJ1-5, with D maybe TRBD1 (6 bases). CDR3 length: 14 amino acids. V lost 0 bases and J lost 6, with 9 bases in between. Germline loops: CDR1 LGHNA, CDR2 YNFKEQ. The CDR3 here is CASSQEGGGQPQHF. Written as DNA, the CDR3 is TGTGCCAGCAGCCAAGAGGGAGGGGGTCAGCCCCAGCATTTT.

This chain joins TRBV7-8 and TRBJ1-2; D perhaps matches TRBD1 (5 bases). V was trimmed by 8 bases and J by 5 bases, leaving 18 bases between them. The CDR3 is made up of 14 amino acids. Germline V CDR1 and CDR2: SGHVS, FQNEAQ. In DNA form, the CDR3 reads TGTGCCAGCCTACCTCCGGGACTAAAATATGGCTACACCTTC. As protein: CASLPPGLKYGYTF.

This sequence joins TRBV6-5 and TRBJ1-5, with 8 bases fitting TRBD1. Germline V CDR1 and CDR2: MNHEY, SVGAGI. The V and J ends lost 5 bases and 11 bases, in that order; junction bases with no gene match: 11. There are 14 residues in the CDR3. For the CDR3, the DNA is TGTGCCAGCAGTCGAGGACAGGGCTCCTCGACCCAGCATTTT. Residues: CASSRGQGSSTQHF.

V and J are TRBV11-2 and TRBJ1-2, with 7 bases aligning to TRBD1. CDR1 is SGHAT and CDR2 is FQNNGV in the germline V gene. The CDR3 length is 16 residues. V was pared by 2 bases and J by 7 bases, with 13 bases of the junction left unmatched. The CDR3 DNA is TGTGCCAGCAGCTTACACAAACAGGACAGGAGCGGTGGCTACACCTTC. This encodes CASSLHKQDRSGGYTF.

J is TRBJ2-7 and V is TRBV27; 7 bases align to TRBD2. The CDR3 has 15 residues. Looked up from germline, CDR1 is MNHEY and CDR2 is SMNVEV (reference sequence). Unmatched junction bases numbered 9, after V lost 5 bases and J lost 2 bases. The chain's CDR3 is CASSPGASGTYEQYF. The DNA for the CDR3 is TGTGCCAGCAGTCCCGGTGCTAGCGGAACCTACGAGCAGTACTTC.